These 3 T cell receptor beta chains share one sample of origin, sequenced in a study of cytomegalovirus exposure and HLA in healthy donors. Primers included in the PCR were 60 Vbeta and 13 Jbeta primers. Method: immunoSEQ multiplex PCR; TCRdb's copy keeps in-frame clones and lacks some. The repertoire consists of some 170,000 clones, with over 70% occurring once and the leading ten covering 9.7%. The material sequenced was PBMCs. The source is a man between 18 and 35 years old in good health and CMV-seropositive.

The V and J genes are TRBV2 and TRBJ2-7; D possibly corresponds to TRBD1 (5 bases). Trimming pared 1 base from V and 6 bases from J, leaving 13 bases between. This CDR3 spans 14 amino acids. Germline V lookup: CDR1 SNHLY, CDR2 FYNNEI. CDR3 bases: TGTGCCAGCAGTGAAGTCAGGGCTCAGGGCGAGCAGTACTTC. Protein: CASSEVRAQGEQYF. Filled out from reference TRBV2 and TRBJ2-7, the complete variable domain reads EPEVTQTPSHQVTQMGQEVILRCVPISNHLYFYWYRQILGQKVEFLVSFYNNEISEKSEIFDDQFSVERPDGSNFTLKIRSTKLEDSAMYFCASSEVRAQGEQYFGPGTRLTVT.

The CDR3 loop is CASTVLAGSTDTQYF. The CDR3 DNA reads as TGTGCCAGCACCGTACTAGCGGGGAGCACAGATACGCAGTATTTT. The gene calls are TRBV7-2 and TRBJ2-3; TRBD2 aligns across 10 bases. The germline V gene has CDR1 SGHTA and CDR2 FQGNSA. This CDR3 comprises 15 residues. With 7 bases clipped from V and 0 bases from J, the junction kept 4 bases outside the gene matches. The full variable domain, in which reference TRBV7-2 and TRBJ2-3 provide the parts outside the CDR3, is GAGVSQSPSNKVTEKGKDVELRCDPISGHTALYWYRQSLGQGLEFLIYFQGNSAPDKSGLPSDRFSAERTGGSVSTLTIQRTQQEDSAVYLCASTVLAGSTDTQYFGPGTRLTVL.

Turning to this clone: Within the sample, other DNA sequences also encode this same CDR3. The V gene is TRBV6-1, the J gene TRBJ2-5; TRBD2 matches at 12 bases. CDR3 length: 15 amino acids. Germline trimming cut 2 bases from V and 4 bases from J; bases unmatched to any gene: 2. Germline V gives CDR1 MNHNS, CDR2 SASEGT. DNA for the CDR3: TGTGCCAGCAGTGAACTAGCGGGGGGGCCAGAGACCCAGTACTTC. It yields the protein CASSELAGGPETQYF.